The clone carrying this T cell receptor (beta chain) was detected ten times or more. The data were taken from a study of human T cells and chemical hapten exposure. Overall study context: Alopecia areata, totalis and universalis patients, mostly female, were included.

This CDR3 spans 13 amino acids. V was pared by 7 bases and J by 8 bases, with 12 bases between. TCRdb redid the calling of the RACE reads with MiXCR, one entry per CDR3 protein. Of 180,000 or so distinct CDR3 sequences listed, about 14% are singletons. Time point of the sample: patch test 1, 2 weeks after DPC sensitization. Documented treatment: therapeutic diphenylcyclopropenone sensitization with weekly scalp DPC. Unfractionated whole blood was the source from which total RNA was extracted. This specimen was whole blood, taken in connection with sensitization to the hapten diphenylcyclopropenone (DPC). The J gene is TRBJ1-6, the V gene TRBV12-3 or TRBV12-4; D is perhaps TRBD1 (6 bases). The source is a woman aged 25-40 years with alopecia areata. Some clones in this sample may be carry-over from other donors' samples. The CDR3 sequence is CASNQGLDSPLHF. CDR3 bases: TGTGCCAGCAACCAGGGGTTGGATTCACCCCTCCACTTT.